The 10 T cell receptor beta chains presented below share a single source sample, sequenced in a study of T-cell reconstitution after alpha-beta-depleted transplantation in children. Unique molecular identifiers were built into the TCRbeta library. TCRdb itself ran the PCR reads through MiXCR, one entry per CDR3 protein. The table shows around 530,000 distinct CDR3 sequences, with 30% to 35% occurring only once. Here the sequenced sample was PBMCs from the stem cell graft donor, taken from the stem cell graft. The receptors originated from a human donor who donated a stem cell graft to a child with aplastic anemia.

This clonotype was seen only a few times. The chain is built from TRBV20-1 and TRBJ1-6; possibly TRBD1 for D (5 bases). Germline loops: CDR1 DFQATT, CDR2 SNEGSKA (reference sequence). The CDR3 totals 12 residues. V lost 3 bases and J lost 9, with 9 bases in between. Here the CDR3 reads CSARFRVSPLHF. The DNA for the CDR3 is TGCAGTGCTAGGTTCAGGGTTTCACCCCTCCACTTT.

This clonotype was observed a handful of times. This chain connects TRBV18 to TRBJ1-1, with 8 bases matching TRBD1. Germline-derived CDR1 and CDR2 are KGHSH and LQKENI. The CDR3 loop spans 14 amino acids. The ends lost 8 bases at V and 2 bases at J; junction bases unmatched: 7. DNA for the CDR3: TGTGCCAGCAGCCCAACAGGGGGAAACACTGAAGCTTTCTTT. It specifies CASSPTGGNTEAFF.

The chain employs TRBV7-2 and TRBJ2-3; D uncertain. Germline assignment: CDR1 SGHTA and CDR2 FQGNSA. V was shortened by 5 bases and J by 4 bases, with 16 bases between the two germline ends. The CDR3 is 15 amino acids. The CDR3 DNA reads as TGTGCCAGCAGCGTCCAACCCGTTAGATCAGATACGCAGTATTTT. Translating it yields CASSVQPVRSDTQYF. Looking up the rest from reference TRBV7-2 and TRBJ2-3 gives the full variable domain: GAGVSQSPSNKVTEKGKDVELRCDPISGHTALYWYRQSLGQGLEFLIYFQGNSAPDKSGLPSDRFSAERTGGSVSTLTIQRTQQEDSAVYLCASSVQPVRSDTQYFGPGTRLTVL.

This clonotype was seen a handful of times. The V and J genes are TRBV13 and TRBJ2-5; 8 nucleotides match TRBD2. With 1 base clipped from V and 2 bases from J, the junction kept 6 bases outside the gene matches. Per the germline V gene, CDR1 is PRHDT and CDR2 is FYEKMQ (reference sequence). The CDR3 consists of 16 residues. The CDR3 DNA is TGTGCCAGCAGCTTAGAGGCGGGAGGACCTCAAGAGACCCAGTACTTC. Protein product: CASSLEAGGPQETQYF.

This clonotype showed up just a few times. CDR3 DNA sequence: TGTGCCACCGCCGGGACTAGCGGGATCGTTGAGCAGTTCTTC. Translation: CATAGTSGIVEQFF. J is TRBJ2-1 and V is TRBV24-1, with TRBD2 matching 13 bases. Germline lookup yields CDR1 KGHDR and CDR2 SFDVKD. This CDR3 is built from 14 residues. J lost 9 bases, V lost 9 bases, and 7 bases had no gene match.

The V call is TRBV13, the J call TRBJ2-7; D is ambiguous. Germline V gives CDR1 PRHDT, CDR2 FYEKMQ (reference sequence). Trimming removed 5 bases at V and 7 bases at J, with 12 bases between. This CDR3 contains 12 residues. The CDR3 reads CASSNEIGEQYV. Written as DNA, the CDR3 is TGTGCCAGCAGCAACGAGATAGGGGAGCAGTACGTC.

This clonotype was seen more than once but under ten times. The V gene is TRBV2, the J gene TRBJ2-4; no clear D gene. V lost 6 bases to trimming and J lost 7 bases, with 4 bases between them. CDR1 and CDR2 (germline): SNHLY, FYNNEI. CDR3 size: 10 residues. The CDR3 DNA follows: TGTGCCAGCAGGGGCAACATTCAGTACTTC. Its protein product is CASRGNIQYF.

This clonotype came up a few times. The chain carries TRBV24-1 and TRBJ2-1; 8 bases fit TRBD2. CDR3 length: 13 amino acids. Germline CDR1 KGHDR, CDR2 SFDVKD. V was clipped by 4 bases and J by 9 bases; unmatched bases: 4. The CDR3 sequence is CATSDQGTSEQFF. The CDR3 DNA reads as TGTGCCACCAGTGACCAAGGGACTAGTGAGCAGTTCTTC.

This clonotype was counted a few times. V gene TRBV18 combines with J gene TRBJ1-5; D is ambiguous. Germline CDR1 KGHSH, CDR2 LQKENI. The V end lost 2 bases, the J end lost 1 base, and 6 bases lay between the germline ends. The CDR3 extends over 14 amino acids. The CDR3 DNA reads TGTGCCAGCTCACCAGGGAGAAGCAATCAGCCCCAGCATTTT. Its protein product is CASSPGRSNQPQHF.

This clonotype was detected only a few times. The chain combines TRBV20-1 with TRBJ1-6, with D possibly being TRBD1 (5 bases). This CDR3 has 17 residues. V lost 6 bases to trimming and J lost 0 bases, with 18 bases between them. Per germline, CDR1 DFQATT and CDR2 SNEGSKA (reference sequence). CDR3 residues: CSAPGTELYSYNSPLHF. The DNA of the CDR3 is TGCAGTGCGCCCGGGACGGAGCTATACTCCTATAATTCACCCCTCCACTTT.